This T cell receptor (beta chain) was observed in a study of cytotoxic CD8 clonotypes in ibrutinib-treated CLL. Study-level information: Responses: approximately 25 partial, 2 complete; after median roughly 63 months, around 15 stayed remitted, approximately twelve progressed.

From germline, CDR1 is MDHEN and CDR2 SYDVKM. The CDR3 length is 11 residues. Trimming pared 8 bases from V and 4 bases from J, leaving 8 bases between. Assay: immunoSEQ multiplex PCR; the TCRdb copy retains only in-frame clones and omits some. Of under 150,000 clones listed, around four fifths are singletons. Sequenced material: PBMCs, taken after 24 months of ibrutinib treatment. The sequence derives from a human donor with chronic lymphocytic leukemia. The V and J genes are TRBV28 and TRBJ1-2; D is possibly TRBD1 (5 bases). CDR3 region: CASERGYGYTF. CDR3 DNA sequence: TGTGCCAGCGAGAGGGGCTATGGCTACACCTTC.